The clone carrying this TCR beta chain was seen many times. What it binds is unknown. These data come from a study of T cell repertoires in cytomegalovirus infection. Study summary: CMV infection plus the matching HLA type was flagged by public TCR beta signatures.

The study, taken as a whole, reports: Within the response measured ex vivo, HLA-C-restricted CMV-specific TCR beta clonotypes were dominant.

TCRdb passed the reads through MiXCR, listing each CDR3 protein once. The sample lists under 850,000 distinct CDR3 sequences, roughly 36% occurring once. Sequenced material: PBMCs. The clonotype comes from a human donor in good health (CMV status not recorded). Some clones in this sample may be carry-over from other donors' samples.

CDR3 in amino acids: CASSQWGHRNTEAFF. The CDR3 nucleotides read TGTGCCAGCAGCCAATGGGGACACCGGAACACTGAAGCTTTCTTT. The rearrangement uses TRBV7-2 and TRBJ1-1; D might be TRBD1 (6 bases). The V gene lost 5 bases and the J gene lost 1 base, with 14 bases spanning the gap. This CDR3 region has 15 residues. CDR1 is SGHTA, CDR2 FQGNSA, per germline. Using reference TRBV7-2 and TRBJ1-1 for the parts outside the CDR3, the full variable domain is GAGVSQSPSNKVTEKGKDVELRCDPISGHTALYWYRQSLGQGLEFLIYFQGNSAPDKSGLPSDRFSAERTGGSVSTLTIQRTQQEDSAVYLCASSQWGHRNTEAFFGQGTRLTVV.